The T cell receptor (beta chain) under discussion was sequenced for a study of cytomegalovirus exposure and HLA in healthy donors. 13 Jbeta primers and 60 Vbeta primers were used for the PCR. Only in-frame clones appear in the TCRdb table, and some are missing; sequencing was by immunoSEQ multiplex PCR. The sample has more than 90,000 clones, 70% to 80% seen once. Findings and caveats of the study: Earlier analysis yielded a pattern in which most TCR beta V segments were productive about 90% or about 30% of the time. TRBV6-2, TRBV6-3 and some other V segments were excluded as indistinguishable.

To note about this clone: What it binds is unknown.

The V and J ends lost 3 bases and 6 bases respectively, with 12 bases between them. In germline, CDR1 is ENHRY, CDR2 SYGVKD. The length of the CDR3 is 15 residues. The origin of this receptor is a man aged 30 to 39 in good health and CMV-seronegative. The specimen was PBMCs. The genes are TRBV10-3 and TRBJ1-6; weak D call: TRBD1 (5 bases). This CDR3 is CAISDGQGGNSPLHF. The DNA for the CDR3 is TGTGCCATCAGTGACGGGCAGGGTGGTAATTCACCCCTCCACTTT.